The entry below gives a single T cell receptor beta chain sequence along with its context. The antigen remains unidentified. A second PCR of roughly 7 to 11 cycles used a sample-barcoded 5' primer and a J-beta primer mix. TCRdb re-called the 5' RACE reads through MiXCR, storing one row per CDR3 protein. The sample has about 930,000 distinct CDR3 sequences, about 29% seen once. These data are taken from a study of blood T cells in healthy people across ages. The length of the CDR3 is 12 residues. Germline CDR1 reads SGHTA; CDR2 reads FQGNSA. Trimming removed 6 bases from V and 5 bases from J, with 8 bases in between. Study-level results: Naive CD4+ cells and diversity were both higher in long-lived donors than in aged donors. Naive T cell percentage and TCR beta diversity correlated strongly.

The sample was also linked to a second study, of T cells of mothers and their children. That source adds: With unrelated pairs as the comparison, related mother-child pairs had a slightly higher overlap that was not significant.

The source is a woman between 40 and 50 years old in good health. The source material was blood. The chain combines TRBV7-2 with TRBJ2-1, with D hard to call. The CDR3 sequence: CASRDVHNEQFF. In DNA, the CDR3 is TGTGCCAGCAGGGACGTACACAATGAGCAGTTCTTC.